This T cell receptor (beta chain) came from a study of T cell responses to AZD1222 COVID-19 vaccine. Assay: immunoSEQ multiplex PCR; the TCRdb copy retains only in-frame clones and omits some. The sample consists of some 150,000 clones, about 93% of them appearing once. The specimen was peripheral blood, collected on day 0 of AZD1222 vaccination. This TCR was recovered from an adult in good health.

In DNA form, the CDR3 reads TGTGCCAGTAGTATAGGACAGATTAGCAATCAGCCCCAGCATTTT. It yields the protein CASSIGQISNQPQHF. V usage is TRBV19 and J usage is TRBJ1-5; D perhaps matches TRBD1 (5 bases). Germline V CDR1 and CDR2: LNHDA, SQIVND (reference sequence). The V end lost 1 base, the J end lost 0 bases, and 7 bases lay between the germline ends. The CDR3 is 15 residues long.